A selection of T cell receptor beta chains follows, all from one sample in a study of shared clonotypes between healthy human individuals. The data were produced by immunoSEQ multiplex PCR, yet TCRdb's version contains in-frame clones alone and is incomplete. In the table there are 2 million to 2.5 million clones, approximately 95% of which are singletons. The specimen was naive CD4+ T cells from PBMCs. These receptor sequences come from a man aged 18 to 29 in good health. Some clones in this sample may be carry-over from other donors' samples. Both conserved end residues are part of each CDR3. A D gene is named only where the DNA matches it firmly. Size is omitted from some rows. Given values are once, few, many or a class for expanded clones.

-,13,TRBV4-2,-,TRBJ1-5,TGTGCCAGCAGCTTGGTCAGGGTTCAGCCCCAGCATTTT,CASSLVRVQPQHF
-,11,TRBV6-1,-,TRBJ2-7,TGTGCCAGCAGATACTCCTACGAGCAGTACTTC,CASRYSYEQYF
-,16,TRBV29-1,-,TRBJ2-5,TGCAGCGTTGGGACCGGGACATCCAAAAGGGGGGAGACCCAGTACTTC,CSVGTGTSKRGETQYF
-,16,TRBV5-4,-,TRBJ1-4,TGTGCCAGCAGCTTGCAGCTCTCAGGGGCTAATGAAAAACTGTTTTTT,CASSLQLSGANEKLFF
-,15,TRBV7-9,-,TRBJ2-2,TGTGCCAGCAGCTTGTGGCGGCCGAACACCGGGGAGCTGTTTTTT,CASSLWRPNTGELFF
-,13,TRBV5-1,-,TRBJ2-5,TGCGCCAGCAGCGCCACAGGGAAAGAGACCCAGTACTTC,CASSATGKETQYF
TRBD1,16,TRBV7-9,-,TRBJ1-1,TGTGCCAGCAGCCCATACCTGACAGGGTCTAACACTGAAGCTTTCTTT,CASSPYLTGSNTEAFF
-,13,TRBV7-3,-,TRBJ2-3,TGTGCCAGCAGCCCTGACACGACAGATACGCAGTATTTT,CASSPDTTDTQYF
-,12,TRBV10-2,few,TRBJ1-1,TGCGCCAGCAGTGAGGGGGACACTGAAGCTTTCTTT,CASSEGDTEAFF
TRBD2,17,TRBV7-2,-,TRBJ2-7,TGTGCCAGCAGCTTACCTCGGACTAGCGGACCGGCCCACGAGCAGTACTTC,CASSLPRTSGPAHEQYF
-,15,TRBV7-2,-,TRBJ1-5,TGTGCCAGCACCTTTCAACATGGAGATTATCAGCCCCAGCATTTT,CASTFQHGDYQPQHF
-,13,TRBV6-5,once,TRBJ2-3,TGTGCCAGCAGCCGGACCTCGGTAGATACGCAGTATTTT,CASSRTSVDTQYF
-,15,TRBV28,-,TRBJ2-1,TGTGCCAGCAGTTTACCAGGCAGGGGATACAATGAGCAGTTCTTC,CASSLPGRGYNEQFF
-,16,TRBV5-1,-,TRBJ2-2,TGCGCCAGCAGCTTTGATAGGGGATCAAACACCGGGGAGCTGTTTTTT,CASSFDRGSNTGELFF
TRBD2,15,TRBV11-2,-,TRBJ2-7,TGTGCCAGCAGCTTAGCTAGGCTAGCGGGAGCCCAGCAGTACTTC,CASSLARLAGAQQYF
TRBD2,13,TRBV12-5,-,TRBJ2-3,TGTGGAGGGGCAGCGGGAGGTTCAGATACGCAGTATTTT,CGGAAGGSDTQYF
-,13,TRBV27,-,TRBJ2-7,TGTGCCAGCAGGGAAACAGGGTTTAGGGAGCAGTACTTC,CASRETGFREQYF
-,13,TRBV6-5,-,TRBJ1-2,TGTGCCAGCAGTAGGACAGAAAGCTATGGCTACACCTTC,CASSRTESYGYTF
-,13,TRBV28,few,TRBJ1-1,TGTGCCAGCAGCGAAACGGTGAACACTGAAGCTTTCTTT,CASSETVNTEAFF
TRBD1,14,TRBV27,-,TRBJ2-7,TGTGCCAGCTTCCCAGGGGGCGGCGACTACGAGCAGTACTTC,CASFPGGGDYEQYF
-,12,TRBV14,once,TRBJ2-3,TGTGCCAGCAGCCAAGATAGCGTTACGCAGTATTTT,CASSQDSVTQYF
-,16,TRBV18,-,TRBJ2-7,TGTGCCAGCTCACCACCGTGGGAAACCCCCTTTGGGGAGCAGTACTTC,CASSPPWETPFGEQYF
TRBD1,14,TRBV5-1,-,TRBJ2-3,TGCGCCAGCAGCGGGACAGGGAAGGCAGATACGCAGTATTTT,CASSGTGKADTQYF
-,15,TRBV27,-,TRBJ1-3,TGTGCCAGCAGTTTAGCAGGGTTCCCTGGAAACACCATATATTTT,CASSLAGFPGNTIYF
TRBD2,16,TRBV9,-,TRBJ2-3,TGTGCCAGCAGCGCGACTAGCGGGAGTCTCACAGATACGCAGTATTTT,CASSATSGSLTDTQYF
TRBD1,15,TRBV18,-,TRBJ1-1,TGTGCCAGCTCACCGACAGGGATCTCCTACACTGAAGCTTTCTTT,CASSPTGISYTEAFF
-,13,TRBV5-5,-,TRBJ2-7,TGTGCCAGTTCGGGGGTAACCCTCTACGAGCAGTACTTC,CASSGVTLYEQYF
TRBD2,20,TRBV7-2,-,TRBJ2-7,TGTGCCAGCAGCTTAGCACCTCGAGGACTAGCGGGAGATAGTCGTTACGAGCAGTACTTC,CASSLAPRGLAGDSRYEQYF
-,16,TRBV5-1,-,TRBJ2-1,TGCGCCAGCCGCCTTTCGGCGGGTCCGACCTACAATGAGCAGTTCTTC,CASRLSAGPTYNEQFF
TRBD2,15,TRBV6-1,-,TRBJ2-7,TGTGCCAGCAGTGAAGTGGGGGGGGGTTCCTACGAGCAGTACTTC,CASSEVGGGSYEQYF
-,19,TRBV27,once,TRBJ1-5,TGTGCCATCTCGCCCAGGGACTCCAATTGGGGCGTATTCAATCAGCCCCAGCATTTT,CAISPRDSNWGVFNQPQHF
TRBD2,16,TRBV4-1,-,TRBJ2-5,TGCGCCAGCAGCCCCGGGGGAGTAGCGGGAATAGCGGCCCAGTACTTC,CASSPGGVAGIAAQYF
-,12,TRBV29-1,-,TRBJ1-2,TGCAGCGTCGGCCCAGGGAACTATGGCTACACCTTC,CSVGPGNYGYTF
-,13,TRBV18,-,TRBJ1-2,TGTGCCAGCTCACCGACAGACAGCTATGGCTACACCTTC,CASSPTDSYGYTF
-,12,TRBV7-2,-,TRBJ2-1,TGTGCCAGCAGCCGACGAGGGGACGAGCAGTTCTTC,CASSRRGDEQFF
-,17,TRBV10-3,-,TRBJ1-3,TGTGCCATCACATTACGCTGGGGGGGCAACTCTGGAAACACCATATATTTT,CAITLRWGGNSGNTIYF
-,16,TRBV7-9,-,TRBJ2-2,TGTGCCAGCAGCTTGGAGGGCGCCAGGAAGACCGGGGAGCTGTTTTTT,CASSLEGARKTGELFF
-,13,TRBV29-1,-,TRBJ2-3,TGCAGCGTTAGGACAGTCTACACAGATACGCAGTATTTT,CSVRTVYTDTQYF
-,15,TRBV28,-,TRBJ2-5,TGTGCCAGCAACCCTCGGGCCATGTACCAAGAGACCCAGTACTTC,CASNPRAMYQETQYF
-,13,TRBV11-1,-,TRBJ2-4,TGTGCCAGCAGCGCGGGGACAGAAAACATTCAGTACTTC,CASSAGTENIQYF
-,17,TRBV12-2,-,TRBJ2-2,TGTGCAAGTCGCCTTGGCGGGGTCCGGGATGTCACCGGGGAGCTGTTTTTT,CASRLGGVRDVTGELFF
-,14,TRBV2,-,TRBJ1-5,TGTGCCAGCAGCGACGGGGACCCGAGACAGCCCCAGCATTTT,CASSDGDPRQPQHF
TRBD1,17,TRBV27,once,TRBJ1-4,TGTGCCAGCAGTTTAAAGGGCAGGGGGCACACTAATGAAAAACTGTTTTTT,CASSLKGRGHTNEKLFF
-,17,TRBV27,-,TRBJ2-7,TGTGCCAGCAGTAACCCCCGAGAGGGCCGGATTAGGTACGAGCAGTACTTC,CASSNPREGRIRYEQYF
TRBD2,15,TRBV7-3,-,TRBJ2-2,TGTGCCAGCAGCCATAGCGGGAGGAGCTTCGGGGAGCTGTTTTTT,CASSHSGRSFGELFF
-,12,TRBV13,-,TRBJ1-2,TGTGCCAGCAGAACTAACAGGGAGGGCTACACCTTC,CASRTNREGYTF
-,14,TRBV7-8,-,TRBJ1-5,TGTGCCAGCAGCTTTCGGGAGGGCAATCAGCCCCAGCATTTT,CASSFREGNQPQHF
-,13,TRBV10-3,-,TRBJ2-7,TGTGCCATCAGTGAAGACCGTTCCTACGAGCAGTACTTC,CAISEDRSYEQYF
TRBD2,17,TRBV27,-,TRBJ2-5,TGTGCCAGCAGTTTAGGGAGACTAGCCCTAATCCAAGAGACCCAGTACTTC,CASSLGRLALIQETQYF
TRBD1,13,TRBV6-5,-,TRBJ1-5,TGTGCCAGCAGCACAGGGGACGTCGGGCCCCAGCATTTT,CASSTGDVGPQHF
-,12,TRBV5-4,-,TRBJ2-5,TGTGCCAGCAGACGCCGAGAAGAGACCCAGTACTTC,CASRRREETQYF
-,14,TRBV9,-,TRBJ2-2,TGTGCCAGCAGTTTAGAGGGGAACACCGGGGAGCTGTTTTTT,CASSLEGNTGELFF
TRBD2,16,TRBV11-2,-,TRBJ2-1,TGTGCCAGCAGCCCCCGGCTAGCGGGAAATTCCAATGAGCAGTTCTTC,CASSPRLAGNSNEQFF